This T cell receptor beta chain was captured in a study of shared clonotypes between healthy human individuals (dated by TCRdb to the early 2020s). With respect to the entire study: The cohort comprised a couple of women and a few men aged 18 to 49 years. To estimate repertoire size and how much clonotype sharing occurs between individuals, the study deeply sequenced the blood TCR repertoires of five or six healthy adults. Between about 0.9 and 8.9 billion PBMCs per donor were obtained by leukapheresis. To increase sequencing depth and limit assay-specific biases, TCR repertoire library preparation and sequencing were carried out by different laboratories using diverse techniques. For each donor, CD4 naive and CD4 memory were each run on three plates, CD8 naive on two plates, and CD8 memory on one plate.

Healthy HIV-negative adults with no recently reported acute infections or vaccinations were included as donors. Every donor was a Caucasian adult living in Nashville, Tennessee, USA. CD4+ T cells were enriched by magnetic negative selection; naive cells were then positively selected on CD45RA, and the negative fraction formed the memory subset. Blood was obtained by leukapheresis, after which PBMCs were separated by Ficoll-Histopaque density gradient centrifugation and cryopreserved in liquid nitrogen vapor phase. Analytical flow cytometry was used to check the purity and quantity of each magnetically sorted T cell population. Each sorted fraction had its genomic DNA isolated and then quantified by UV absorbance on a Nanodrop 2000c. On this clone: Its binding antigen is unknown. One base away there is no much larger clone; base qualities are not given.

On the study overall, not on this receptor specifically: Incomplete sequencing was indicated by rarefaction of sorted-subset datasets, despite the large sequencing depth. Clonotypes shared by all four sorted-subset donors showed higher generation probabilities than non-shared clonotypes. Naive subsets generally had larger estimated clonotype richness than memory subsets did. The genetic and exposure-history diversity represented was limited by the small number of donors. Sharing across a few donors was observed for roughly 5.4% of naive CD4, over 3% of naive CD8, 2.3% of memory CD4, and around 0.44% of memory CD8 clonotypes. Sampling was restricted to blood, and TCR repertoires in tissue are likely to differ from TCR repertoires in blood. Pairwise subsampling led to the expectation that sequencing depth would affect the degree of clonotype sharing among donors.

The germline V gene encodes CDR1 GTSNPN and CDR2 SVGIG (reference sequence). The CDR3 has 13 amino acids, counting the end cysteine and phenylalanine. Just CDR3 DNA is preserved here, 39 bases in frame from base 1. Deletion took 0 bases off V and 3 bases off J, with a span of 9 bases between the germline ends. TCR CDR3 regions were amplified from genomic DNA by multiplex PCR using the deep immunoSEQ assay. For each cell subset, the extracted genomic DNA was distributed evenly across all wells of several immunoSEQ 96-well plates, and each plate served as one replicate. Each replicate PCR for sorted subsets received about 220 ng genomic DNA, equal to about 30,000 T cell genomes. The purified libraries were quantified using a Qubit 3.0 fluorometer, sized with a Bioanalyzer 2100, and then quantified again using the KAPA Library Quantification kit. Every immunoSEQ 96-well plate was sequenced on a dedicated single-read 150-cycle Illumina NextSeq 550 flow cell. Per the authors' processing: Because the immunoSEQ output included only junctional sequences and no quality scores, the filtering could not be the same as the filtering used for full-length reads. To assign V/J genes and CDR3, sequences were annotated against IMGT germline references using PyIR, a Python wrapper for IgBLAST v1.9. Reads with weak V/J assignments (E-value above 1e-6), missing CDR3, stop codons, out-of-frame junctions, or ambiguous translated residues were removed. A V3J clonotype was defined by an identical inferred V gene, J gene, and CDR3 amino acid sequence. Percentage overlap between repertoires was computed as shared unique clonotypes divided by the size of the smaller repertoire. Three approaches were used to assess repertoire richness: RTK rarefaction, the Chao1 estimator, and Recon v2.1 estimates of unobserved clonotypes. Generation probabilities for all TCRbeta clonotypes obtained by the gDNA method from a handful of donors were computed using OLGA. Drawn from immuneACCESS, this table holds only the in-frame rearrangements with V and J called that TCRdb kept. Clones are partly lost; checked studies trace under half to an unresolved V gene and leave the rest unexplained. Clone size and V and J calls were adopted from that table, with D and trimming inferred from the DNA. This sample lists some 900,000 clones; roughly 72% were detected once. The top ten clones comprise around 1.4% of the sample.

The chain is encoded by TRBV30 joined to TRBJ2-7; the D gene identity is not certain. Input material: memory CD4+ T cells sorted from blood. The cell subset or site label, read with the paper, signifies: CD45RA-negative fraction. The sequence derives from a young man in good health. The CDR3 is CAWSVGLNYEQYF. The sequence in DNA is TGTGCCTGGAGTGTTGGGCTTAACTACGAGCAGTACTTC.